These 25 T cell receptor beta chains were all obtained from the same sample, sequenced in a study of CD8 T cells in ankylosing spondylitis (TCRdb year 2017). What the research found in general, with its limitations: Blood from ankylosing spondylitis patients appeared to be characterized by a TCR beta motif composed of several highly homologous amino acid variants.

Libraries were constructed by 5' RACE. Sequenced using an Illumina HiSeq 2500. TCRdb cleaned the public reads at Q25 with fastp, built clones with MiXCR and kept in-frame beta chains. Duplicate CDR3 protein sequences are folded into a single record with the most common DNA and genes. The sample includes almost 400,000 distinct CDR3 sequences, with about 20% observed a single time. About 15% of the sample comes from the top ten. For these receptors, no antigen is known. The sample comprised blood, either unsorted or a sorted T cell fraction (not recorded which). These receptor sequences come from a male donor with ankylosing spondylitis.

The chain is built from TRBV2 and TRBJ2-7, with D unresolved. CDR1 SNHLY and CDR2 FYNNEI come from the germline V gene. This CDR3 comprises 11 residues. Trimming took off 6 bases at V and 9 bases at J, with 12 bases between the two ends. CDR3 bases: TGTGCCAGCAGGGTTGAGCGACGGCAGTACTTC. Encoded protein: CASRVERRQYF.

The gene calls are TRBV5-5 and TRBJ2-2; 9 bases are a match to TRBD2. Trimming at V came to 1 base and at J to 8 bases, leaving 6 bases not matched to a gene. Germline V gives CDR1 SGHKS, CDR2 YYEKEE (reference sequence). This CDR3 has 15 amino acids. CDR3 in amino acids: CASSLSGLAYGELFF. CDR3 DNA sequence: TGTGCCAGCAGCTTGTCGGGACTAGCTTATGGGGAGCTGTTTTTT.

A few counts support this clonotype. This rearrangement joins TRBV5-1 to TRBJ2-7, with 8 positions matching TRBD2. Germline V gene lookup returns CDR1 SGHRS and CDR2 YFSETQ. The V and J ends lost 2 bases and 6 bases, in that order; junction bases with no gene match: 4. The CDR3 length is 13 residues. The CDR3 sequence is CASSFNREGEQYF. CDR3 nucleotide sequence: TGCGCCAGCAGCTTTAACCGGGAGGGCGAGCAGTACTTC.

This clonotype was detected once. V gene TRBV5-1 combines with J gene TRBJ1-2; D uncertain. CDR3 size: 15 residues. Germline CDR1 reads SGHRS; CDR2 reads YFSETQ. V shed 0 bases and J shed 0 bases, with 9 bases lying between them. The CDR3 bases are TGCGCCAGCAGCTTGGAGTTCGGAACTAACTATGGCTACACCTTC. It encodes CASSLEFGTNYGYTF.

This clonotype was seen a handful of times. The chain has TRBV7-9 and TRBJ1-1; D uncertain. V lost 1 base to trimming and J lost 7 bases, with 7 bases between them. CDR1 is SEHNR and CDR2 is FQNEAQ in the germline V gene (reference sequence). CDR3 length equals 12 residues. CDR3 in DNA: TGTGCCAGCAGCTTAGGGCGTTTTGAAGCTTTCTTT. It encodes CASSLGRFEAFF.

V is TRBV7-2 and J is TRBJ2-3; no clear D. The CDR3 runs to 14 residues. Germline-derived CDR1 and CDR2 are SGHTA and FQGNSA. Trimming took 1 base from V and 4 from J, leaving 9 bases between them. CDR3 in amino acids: CASSLDLSSDTQYF. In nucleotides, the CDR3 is TGTGCCAGCAGCTTAGACCTGAGTTCAGATACGCAGTATTTT.

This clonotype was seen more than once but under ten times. The CDR3 sequence is CASSAESSSNEKLFF. The CDR3 DNA follows: TGTGCCAGCAGTGCTGAGAGCTCCTCTAATGAAAAACTGTTTTTT. The chain links TRBV2 to TRBJ1-4, with unresolved D. Trimming cost V 4 bases and J 3 bases, with 12 bases left between them. Germline-derived CDR1 and CDR2 are SNHLY and FYNNEI. There are 15 residues in the CDR3.

The CDR3 DNA sequence: TGTGCCAGCAGTTACTCAGGGGGGCAGGAAGCTTTCTTT. This encodes CASSYSGGQEAFF. This chain links TRBV6-6 with TRBJ1-1; possibly TRBD1 for D (6 bases). Per the germline V gene, CDR1 is MNHNY and CDR2 is SVGAGI (reference sequence). The CDR3 runs 13 residues. V was cut by 0 bases and J by 8 bases, with 10 bases left in between.

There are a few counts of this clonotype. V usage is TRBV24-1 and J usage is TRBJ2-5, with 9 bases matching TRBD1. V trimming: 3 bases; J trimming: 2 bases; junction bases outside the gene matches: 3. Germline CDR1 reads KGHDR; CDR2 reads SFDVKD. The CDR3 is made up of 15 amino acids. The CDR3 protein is CATSDPGQGQETQYF. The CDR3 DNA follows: TGTGCCACCAGTGATCCGGGACAGGGTCAAGAGACCCAGTACTTC.

The CDR3 sequence is CASSLAHSSGYNEQFF. CDR3 DNA: TGTGCCAGCAGCTTAGCGCATTCTAGCGGGTACAATGAGCAGTTCTTC. The chain has TRBV7-2 and TRBJ2-1; 8 bases fit TRBD2. Losses at the gene ends were 0 bases for V and 4 bases for J; bases not matched to a gene: 5. This CDR3 is built from 16 residues. The germline gives CDR1 SGHTA, CDR2 FQGNSA.

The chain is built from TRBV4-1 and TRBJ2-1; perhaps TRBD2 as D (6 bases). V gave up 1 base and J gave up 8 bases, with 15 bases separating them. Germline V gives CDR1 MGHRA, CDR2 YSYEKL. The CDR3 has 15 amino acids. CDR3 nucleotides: TGCGCCAGCAGCCAAGTGGGGGGAAAAGGGGATGAGCAGTTCTTC. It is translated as CASSQVGGKGDEQFF.

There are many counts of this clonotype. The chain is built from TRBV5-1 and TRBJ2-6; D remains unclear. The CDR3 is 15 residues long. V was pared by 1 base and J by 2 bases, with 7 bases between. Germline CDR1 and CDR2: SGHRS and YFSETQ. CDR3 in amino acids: CASSLLGTGANVLTF. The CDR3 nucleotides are TGCGCCAGCAGCTTGTTAGGGACTGGGGCCAACGTCCTGACTTTC.

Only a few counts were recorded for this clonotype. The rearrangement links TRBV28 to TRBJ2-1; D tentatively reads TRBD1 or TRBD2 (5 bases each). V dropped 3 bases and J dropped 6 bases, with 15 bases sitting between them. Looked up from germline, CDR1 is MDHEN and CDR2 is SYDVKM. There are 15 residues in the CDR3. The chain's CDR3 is CASSFWDARSNEQFF. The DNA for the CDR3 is TGTGCCAGCAGTTTTTGGGACGCCAGGTCCAATGAGCAGTTCTTC.

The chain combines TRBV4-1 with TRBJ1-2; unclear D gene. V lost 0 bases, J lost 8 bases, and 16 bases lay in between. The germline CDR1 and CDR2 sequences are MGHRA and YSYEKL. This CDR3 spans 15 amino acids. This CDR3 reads CASSQDRREFLGYTF. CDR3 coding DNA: TGCGCCAGCAGCCAAGATCGCCGGGAATTTCTCGGCTACACCTTC.

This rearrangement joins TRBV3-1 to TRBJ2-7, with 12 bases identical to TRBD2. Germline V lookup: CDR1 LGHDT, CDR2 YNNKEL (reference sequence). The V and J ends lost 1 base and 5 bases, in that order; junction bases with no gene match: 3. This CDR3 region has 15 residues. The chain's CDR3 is CASSQGLAGVHEQYF. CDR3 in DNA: TGTGCCAGCAGCCAAGGACTAGCGGGAGTCCACGAGCAGTACTTC.

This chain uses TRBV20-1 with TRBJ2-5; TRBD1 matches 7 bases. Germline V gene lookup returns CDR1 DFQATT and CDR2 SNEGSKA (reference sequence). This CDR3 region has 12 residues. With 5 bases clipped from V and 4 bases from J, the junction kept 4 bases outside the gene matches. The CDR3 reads CSAEQGRETQYF. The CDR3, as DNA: TGCAGTGCTGAACAGGGGCGAGAGACCCAGTACTTC.

The chain's CDR3 is CSARASKGQLNQPQHF. CDR3 DNA: TGCAGTGCTAGAGCCTCAAAGGGACAGTTAAATCAGCCCCAGCATTTT. The rearrangement uses TRBV20-1 and TRBJ1-5; 7 bases fit TRBD1. The germline V gene has CDR1 DFQATT and CDR2 SNEGSKA (reference sequence). V was pared by 1 base and J by 4 bases, with 10 bases of the junction left unmatched. There are 16 residues in the CDR3.

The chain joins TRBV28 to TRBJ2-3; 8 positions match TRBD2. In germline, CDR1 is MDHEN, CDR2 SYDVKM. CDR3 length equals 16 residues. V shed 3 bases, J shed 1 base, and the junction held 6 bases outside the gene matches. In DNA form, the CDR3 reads TGTGCCAGCAGTTTTCGGGAGGGCCCCGGCACAGATACGCAGTATTTT. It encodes CASSFREGPGTDTQYF.

CDR3 DNA: TGTGCCAGCAGTTTCAGGGACCCCTTGGATGGCTACACCTTC. This codes for CASSFRDPLDGYTF. The genes are TRBV28 and TRBJ1-2, with D possibly TRBD1 on 5 matching bases. Between the trimmed V and J ends, which lost 3 bases and 6 bases, there was a span of 14 bases. This CDR3 has 14 amino acids. The germline CDR1 and CDR2 sequences are MDHEN and SYDVKM.

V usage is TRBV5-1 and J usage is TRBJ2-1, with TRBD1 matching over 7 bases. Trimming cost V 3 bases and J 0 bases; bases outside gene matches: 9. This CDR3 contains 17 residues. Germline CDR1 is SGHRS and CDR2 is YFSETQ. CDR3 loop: CASSSTRDSYSYNEQFF. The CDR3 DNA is TGCGCCAGCAGCTCCACCCGGGACAGCTACTCCTACAATGAGCAGTTCTTC. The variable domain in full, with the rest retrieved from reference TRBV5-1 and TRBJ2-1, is KAGVTQTPRYLIKTRGQQVTLSCSPISGHRSVSWYQQTPGQGLQFLFEYFSETQRNKGNFPGRFSGRQFSNSRSEMNVSTLELGDSALYLCASSSTRDSYSYNEQFFGPGTRLTVL.

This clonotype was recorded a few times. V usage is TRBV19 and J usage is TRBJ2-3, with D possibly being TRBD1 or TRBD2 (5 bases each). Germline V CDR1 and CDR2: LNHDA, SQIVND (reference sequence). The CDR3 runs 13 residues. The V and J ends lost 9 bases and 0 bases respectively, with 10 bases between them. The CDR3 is CASRDRSTDTQYF. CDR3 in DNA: TGTGCCAGCCGGGACCGAAGCACAGATACGCAGTATTTT.

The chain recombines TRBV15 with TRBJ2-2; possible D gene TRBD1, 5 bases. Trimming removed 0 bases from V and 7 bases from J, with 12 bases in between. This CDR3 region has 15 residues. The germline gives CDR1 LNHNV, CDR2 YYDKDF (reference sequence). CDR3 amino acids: CATSRDVRVNGELFF. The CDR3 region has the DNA TGTGCCACCAGCAGAGATGTCAGGGTTAACGGGGAGCTGTTTTTT.

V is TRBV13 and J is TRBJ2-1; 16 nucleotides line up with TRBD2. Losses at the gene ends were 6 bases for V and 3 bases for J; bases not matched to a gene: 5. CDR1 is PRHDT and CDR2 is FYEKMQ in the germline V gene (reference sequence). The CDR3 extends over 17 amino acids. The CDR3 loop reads CASRPGTSGRVYNEQFF. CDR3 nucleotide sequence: TGTGCCAGCAGACCCGGGACTAGCGGGAGGGTCTACAATGAGCAGTTCTTC.

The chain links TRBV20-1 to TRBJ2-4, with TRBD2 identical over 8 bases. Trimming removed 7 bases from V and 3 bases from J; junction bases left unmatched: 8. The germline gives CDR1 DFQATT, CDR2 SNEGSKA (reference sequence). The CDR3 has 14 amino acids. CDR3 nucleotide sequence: TGCAGTGGAACCCGGGGGGGCGTCAAAAACATTCAGTACTTC. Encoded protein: CSGTRGGVKNIQYF.

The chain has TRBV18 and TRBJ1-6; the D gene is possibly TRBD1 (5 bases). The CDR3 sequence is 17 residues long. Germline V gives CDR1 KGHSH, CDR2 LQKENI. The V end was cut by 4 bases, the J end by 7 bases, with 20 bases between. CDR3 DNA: TGTGCCAGCTCACTATTACCGGGACTCAGTAACAATTCACCCCTCCACTTT. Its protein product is CASSLLPGLSNNSPLHF.